The next 9 T cell receptor beta chains were all read from a single sample in a study of blood T cell repertoires in COVID-19. Only in-frame clones appear in the TCRdb table, and some are missing; sequencing was by immunoSEQ multiplex PCR. The table has roughly 200,000 clones, 88% seen once. Material: peripheral blood. All receptors derive from a man between 35 and 55 years old with active or convalescent COVID-19.

This clone has a single count. The J gene is TRBJ2-5, the V gene TRBV2; 10 bases match TRBD1. CDR1 SNHLY and CDR2 FYNNEI come from the germline V gene. The CDR3 consists of 15 residues. With 6 bases clipped from V and 6 bases from J, the junction kept 10 bases outside the gene matches. This CDR3 is CASRPDRGLGKTQYF. The CDR3 nucleotides are TGTGCCAGCAGACCCGACAGGGGGCTGGGAAAGACCCAGTACTTC.

The rearrangement joins TRBV12-5 to TRBJ2-7, with 9 bases identical to TRBD1. Germline values: CDR1 LGHNT, CDR2 FRNRAP. The trim removed 6 bases at V and 6 bases at J, leaving 3 bases unmatched. The CDR3 contains 12 residues. For the CDR3, the DNA is TGTGCTAGTGGGAGGGACAGGGCCGAGCAGTACTTC. It yields the protein CASGRDRAEQYF.

The chain couples TRBV6-6 to TRBJ2-3, with 8 bases aligning to TRBD1. The germline gives CDR1 MNHNY, CDR2 SVGAGI (reference sequence). The CDR3 contains 16 residues. The junction had 11 bases not matched to a gene; V was cut back by 5 bases and J by 4 bases. The CDR3 sequence is CASSQYRQGQADTQYF. In DNA, the CDR3 is TGTGCCAGCAGTCAATACCGACAGGGGCAAGCAGATACGCAGTATTTT.

This chain uses TRBV19 with TRBJ1-1; 8 bases align to TRBD1. In germline, CDR1 is LNHDA, CDR2 SQIVND (reference sequence). V shed 3 bases, J shed 3 bases, and the junction held 3 bases outside the gene matches. CDR3 length: 14 residues. The CDR3 DNA sequence: TGTGCCAGTAGTATTACAGGGGGGGACACTGAAGCTTTCTTT. This encodes CASSITGGDTEAFF.

The chain combines TRBV3-1 (or the pseudogene TRBV3-2) with TRBJ2-3; 7 nucleotides agree with TRBD1. Germline V gives CDR1 LGHDT, CDR2 YNNKEL (reference sequence). The CDR3 extends over 20 amino acids. V trimming: 3 bases; J trimming: 1 base; junction bases outside the gene matches: 19. This CDR3 is CASSQSKRGLIGSGTDTQYF. The CDR3 DNA sequence: TGTGCCAGCAGCCAGAGTAAAAGGGGGCTGATCGGTTCTGGCACAGATACGCAGTATTTT.

The rearrangement joins TRBV4-2 to TRBJ2-7; D is perhaps TRBD2 (5 bases). Germline assignment: CDR1 LGHNA and CDR2 YNFKEQ. The CDR3 totals 13 residues. Trimming stripped 8 bases from V and 0 bases from J, with 11 bases between. The DNA for the CDR3 is TGTGCCAGCGCGGCGGGTCCCTCCTACGAGCAGTACTTC. Amino acid sequence: CASAAGPSYEQYF.

Only one count was recorded for this clone. The rearrangement uses TRBV15 and TRBJ2-7, with 9 nucleotides matching TRBD1. V lost 9 bases and J lost 1; bases outside the gene matches: 7. The CDR3 is 14 amino acids. The germline gives CDR1 LNHNV, CDR2 YYDKDF (reference sequence). The CDR3 protein is CATAIGQGSYEQYF. The CDR3, as DNA: TGTGCCACGGCGATTGGACAGGGGTCCTACGAGCAGTACTTC.

This clone was seen a few times. The J gene is TRBJ1-4, the V gene TRBV2; D not resolved. The germline CDR1 and CDR2 sequences are SNHLY and FYNNEI. The CDR3 runs to 12 residues. The germline V and J ends were trimmed by 8 bases and 4 bases, with 8 bases remaining between them. CDR3 DNA sequence: TGTGCCAGCGGGGAGGTTAATGAAAAACTGTTTTTT. The encoded protein is CASGEVNEKLFF. The full variable domain, rest sourced from reference TRBV2 and TRBJ1-4, is EPEVTQTPSHQVTQMGQEVILRCVPISNHLYFYWYRQILGQKVEFLVSFYNNEISEKSEIFDDQFSVERPDGSNFTLKIRSTKLEDSAMYFCASGEVNEKLFFGSGTQLSVL.

V gene TRBV19 combines with J gene TRBJ2-4, with D perhaps matching TRBD1 (6 bases). V dropped 4 bases and J dropped 0 bases, with 13 bases sitting between them. CDR3 size: 16 residues. Germline CDR1 and CDR2: LNHDA and SQIVND (reference sequence). The CDR3: CASSTGALLAKNIQYF. In nucleotides, the CDR3 is TGTGCCAGTAGTACAGGGGCCCTCCTAGCCAAAAACATTCAGTACTTC.